These 17 T cell receptor beta chains came from one sample sequenced in a study of identical twins. Via MiXCR, TCRdb re-called the 5' RACE reads, giving one row per CDR3 protein. The sample comprises 350,000 to 450,000 distinct CDR3 sequences, around 20% of which are singletons, and less than 15% rests with the top ten. Sequenced: naive T cells sorted from blood. Receptors originate from a man between 45 and 60 years old in good health.

This clonotype was picked up many times. V is TRBV7-9 and J is TRBJ2-3; TRBD2 matches 7 bases. The CDR3 contains 15 residues. In germline, CDR1 is SEHNR, CDR2 FQNEAQ (reference sequence). V shed 3 bases and J 1 base; nucleotides not matched to a gene: 4. Here the CDR3 reads CASSFTSVGTDTQYF. CDR3 bases: TGTGCCAGCAGCTTTACTAGCGTGGGCACAGATACGCAGTATTTT.

In this sample, this clonotype turned up a few times. The chain links TRBV4-3 to TRBJ2-2; a weak D match, TRBD1 (6 bases). Per germline, CDR1 LGHNA and CDR2 YSLEER. Trimming cost V 0 bases and J 1 base, with 15 bases left between them. The length of the CDR3 is 18 residues. The DNA for the CDR3 is TGCGCCAGCAGCCAAGACGCTGTGCAGACAGGGAACACCGGGGAGCTGTTTTTT. It is translated as CASSQDAVQTGNTGELFF.

This clonotype was counted at least ten times. The gene calls are TRBV5-1 and TRBJ2-7; D may be TRBD1 (5 bases). V lost 0 bases and J lost 3, with 16 bases in between. In germline, CDR1 is SGHRS, CDR2 YFSETQ. The CDR3 contains 16 residues. CDR3 sequence (DNA): TGCGCCAGCAGCTTGGAGGAGCAGGGTCTTCACTACGAGCAGTACTTC. Translating gives CASSLEEQGLHYEQYF.

This clonotype has ten or more counts. The chain joins TRBV5-1 to TRBJ2-5, with 7 bases identical to TRBD1. The CDR3 has 15 amino acids. J was trimmed by 2 bases and V by 4 bases; bases with no gene match: 8. Per the germline V gene, CDR1 is SGHRS and CDR2 is YFSETQ. CDR3 residues: CASSPLGTDQETQYF. The CDR3 DNA sequence: TGCGCCAGCAGCCCACTTGGGACAGATCAAGAGACCCAGTACTTC.

This clonotype has a count of ten or more. The chain carries TRBV6-2 or TRBV6-3 and TRBJ2-2, with 14 bases matching TRBD2. Germline V gene sequence: CDR1 MNHEY, CDR2 SVGEGT. After removal of 5 bases from V and 5 bases from J, the junction contained 16 bases not matched to a gene. This CDR3 region has 20 residues. In DNA form, the CDR3 reads TGTGCCAGCAGTCGATGGACGGGGACTAGCGGGGGCCACGGAACCGGGGAGCTGTTTTTT. This encodes CASSRWTGTSGGHGTGELFF.

This clonotype appeared many times. The chain links TRBV12-3 or TRBV12-4 to TRBJ2-4; D ambiguous. Trimming took off 1 base at V and 4 bases at J, with 8 bases between the two ends. This CDR3 is 14 amino acids long. The CDR3 region has the DNA TGTGCCAGCAGTTTAGATCTGTGGAAAAACATTCAGTACTTC. It specifies CASSLDLWKNIQYF.

The rearrangement joins TRBV4-2 to TRBJ2-7; 9 bases are shared with TRBD1. CDR3 length equals 15 residues. The V and J ends lost 3 bases and 2 bases, in that order; junction bases with no gene match: 5. CDR1 and CDR2 from the germline V gene are LGHNA and YNFKEQ. CDR3 loop: CASSQETGGTYEQYF. In nucleotides, the CDR3 is TGTGCCAGCAGCCAGGAGACAGGGGGTACCTACGAGCAGTACTTC.

This clonotype was detected many times. V usage is TRBV6-5 and J usage is TRBJ2-1; perhaps D is TRBD1 or TRBD2 (5 bases each). This CDR3 has 14 amino acids. CDR1 is MNHEY and CDR2 is SVGAGI in the germline V gene. V shed 3 bases and J shed 5 bases, with 11 bases lying between them. CDR3 nucleotide sequence: TGTGCCAGCAGTTATGGGGGACCGCACAATGAGCAGTTCTTC. It is translated as CASSYGGPHNEQFF.

This clonotype came up many times. This chain joins TRBV10-2 and TRBJ1-4; D may be TRBD1 (5 bases). The CDR3 is 17 residues long. The germline V gene encodes CDR1 WSHSY and CDR2 SAAADI. V lost 0 bases, J lost 0 bases, and 11 bases lay in between. CDR3 bases: TGCGCCAGCAGTGAGTCAGCAGGGTCTGCAACTAATGAAAAACTGTTTTTT. Amino acid sequence: CASSESAGSATNEKLFF.

This clonotype was observed a few times. J is TRBJ2-5 and V is TRBV5-5; 11 nucleotides agree with TRBD2. CDR1 is SGHKS, CDR2 YYEKEE, per germline (reference sequence). There are 16 residues in the CDR3. The ends lost 2 bases at V and 1 base at J; junction bases unmatched: 4. The CDR3 region is CASSLPGTSGQETQYF. The CDR3 DNA follows: TGTGCCAGCAGCTTACCCGGGACTAGCGGCCAAGAGACCCAGTACTTC.

The V gene is TRBV11-3, the J gene TRBJ2-1; no clear D. The CDR3 runs to 13 residues. Germline V lookup: CDR1 SGHNT, CDR2 YENEEA. V lost 3 bases to trimming and J lost 4 bases, with 7 bases between them. Here the CDR3 DNA reads TGTGCCAGCAGCTTGTACAATTACAATGAGCAGTTCTTC. This sequence encodes CASSLYNYNEQFF.

The rearrangement joins TRBV4-2 to TRBJ2-3; 12 bases match TRBD2. With V trimmed by 2 bases and J by 4 bases, 4 bases remained unmatched. The CDR3 extends over 16 amino acids. Germline loops: CDR1 LGHNA, CDR2 YNFKEQ. The CDR3, as DNA: TGTGCCAGCAGCCAATTCCTAGCGGGGGGGCCAGATACGCAGTATTTT. It specifies CASSQFLAGGPDTQYF.

This clonotype has ten or more counts. The V gene is TRBV29-1, the J gene TRBJ2-7, with D perhaps TRBD2 (6 bases). The CDR3 runs to 13 residues. Germline loops: CDR1 SQVTM, CDR2 ANQGSEA. V was shortened by 4 bases and J by 2 bases, with 12 bases between the two germline ends. The CDR3 is CSVAAGRTYEQYF. The CDR3, as DNA: TGCAGCGTTGCGGCGGGACGGACCTACGAGCAGTACTTC.

This clonotype was recorded at least ten times. V gene TRBV20-1 combines with J gene TRBJ2-5; 7 bases map to TRBD2. Trimming cost V 6 bases and J 1 base; bases outside gene matches: 17. CDR3 size: 17 residues. Looked up from germline, CDR1 is DFQATT and CDR2 is SNEGSKA (reference sequence). Here the CDR3 DNA reads TGCAGTGCCACGCCAACCCGCGGGAGACGAATCCAAGAGACCCAGTACTTC. Translating gives CSATPTRGRRIQETQYF.

The sample holds a few counts of this clonotype. J is TRBJ2-7 and V is TRBV5-1; D is unclear. CDR3 length equals 14 residues. CDR1 SGHRS and CDR2 YFSETQ come from the germline V gene. Trimming removed 1 base from V and 4 bases from J, with 12 bases in between. In DNA, the CDR3 is TGCGCCAGCAGCTTGATCACAGATCAATACGAGCAGTACTTC. Protein: CASSLITDQYEQYF. The whole variable domain, remainder taken from reference TRBV5-1 and TRBJ2-7, is KAGVTQTPRYLIKTRGQQVTLSCSPISGHRSVSWYQQTPGQGLQFLFEYFSETQRNKGNFPGRFSGRQFSNSRSEMNVSTLELGDSALYLCASSLITDQYEQYFGPGTRLTVT.

V usage is TRBV20-1 and J usage is TRBJ2-3, with 7 bases matching TRBD2. The V gene end was trimmed by 2 bases and the J gene end by 2 bases; junction bases not matched to a gene: 4. Germline-derived CDR1 and CDR2 are DFQATT and SNEGSKA (reference sequence). The CDR3 loop spans 14 amino acids. The CDR3 DNA reads as TGCAGTGCTAGAAGAGCGGGGAACACAGATACGCAGTATTTT. Protein: CSARRAGNTDTQYF.

This clonotype has ten or more counts. The chain uses TRBV2 and TRBJ1-1; D is ambiguous. Deletions cut 7 bases from V and 7 bases from J, with 10 bases between. The CDR3 length is 11 residues. Per the germline V gene, CDR1 is SNHLY and CDR2 is FYNNEI. DNA for the CDR3: TGTGCCAGCAACGTAAGGAGTGAAGCTTTCTTT. Its protein product is CASNVRSEAFF.